Presented here are 22 T cell receptor beta chains from one specimen sequenced in a study of cytomegalovirus exposure and HLA in healthy donors. Use of 60 Vbeta and 13 Jbeta primers characterized the PCR. Here immunoSEQ multiplex PCR was the method, and the copy in TCRdb shows in-frame clones only, minus some. Its listing shows tens of thousands of clones. The sample consisted of PBMCs. These TCRs come from a man aged 30 to 45 in good health and CMV-seronegative.

The chain has TRBV27 and TRBJ2-7, with 12 bases aligning to TRBD2. Germline V gene sequence: CDR1 MNHEY, CDR2 SMNVEV (reference sequence). The CDR3 consists of 16 residues. The trim removed 5 bases at V and 7 bases at J, leaving 12 bases unmatched. CDR3 protein: CASSPTSGGPEGEQYF. As DNA, the CDR3 is TGTGCCAGCAGTCCGACTAGCGGGGGACCCGAGGGAGAGCAGTACTTC.

This chain uses TRBV9 with TRBJ2-5, with a weak D call TRBD2 (7 bases). CDR1 and CDR2 (germline): SGDLS, YYNGEE. The CDR3 is 14 amino acids. The V end lost 0 bases, the J end lost 4 bases, and 10 bases lay between the germline ends. CDR3 sequence: CASSVEGGGETQYF. The CDR3 region has the DNA TGTGCCAGCAGCGTAGAGGGGGGGGGAGAGACCCAGTACTTC. The variable domain in full, completed from reference TRBV9 and TRBJ2-5, reads DSGVTQTPKHLITATGQRVTLRCSPRSGDLSVYWYQQSLDQGLQFLIQYYNGEERAKGNILERFSAQQFPDLHSELNLSSLELGDSALYFCASSVEGGGETQYFGPGTRLLVL.

This chain joins TRBV11-2 and TRBJ2-7, with TRBD2 as a possible D gene (6 bases). Germline V gene data show CDR1 as SGHAT and CDR2 as FQNNGV. V lost 6 bases and J lost 0, with 15 bases in between. The CDR3 extends over 15 amino acids. This chain's CDR3 is CASRMDYQYSYEQYF. In DNA form, the CDR3 reads TGTGCCAGCAGGATGGACTACCAGTACTCCTACGAGCAGTACTTC.

The V and J genes are TRBV19 and TRBJ1-2; D not resolved. V gave up 5 bases and J gave up 4 bases, with 5 bases separating them. The CDR3 is 11 residues long. The germline V gene has CDR1 LNHDA and CDR2 SQIVND (reference sequence). This CDR3 reads CASSESYGYTF. The DNA for the CDR3 is TGTGCCAGTAGTGAGAGCTATGGCTACACCTTC.

The rearrangement joins TRBV18 to TRBJ1-1; no definite D call. The germline CDR1 and CDR2 sequences are KGHSH and LQKENI. The length of the CDR3 is 13 residues. The V gene lost 0 bases and the J gene lost 7 bases, with 9 bases spanning the gap. The DNA of the CDR3 is TGTGCCAGCTCACCACCGAGTATTGTTGAAGCTTTCTTT. Its protein is CASSPPSIVEAFF.

The V and J genes are TRBV7-8 and TRBJ2-1, with 7 bases aligning to TRBD2. CDR1 and CDR2 from the germline V gene are SGHVS and FQNEAQ. J was trimmed by 8 bases and V by 2 bases; bases with no gene match: 18. This CDR3 has 18 residues. This chain's CDR3 is CASSLLSGRLAGVDEQFF. CDR3 sequence (DNA): TGTGCCAGCAGCTTACTGTCGGGTAGATTGGCGGGGGTCGATGAGCAGTTCTTC. The entire variable domain, with the rest obtained from reference TRBV7-8 and TRBJ2-1, is as follows: GAGVSQSPRYKVAKRGQDVALRCDPISGHVSLFWYQQALGQGPEFLTYFQNEAQLDKSGLPSDRFFAERPEGSVSTLKIQRTQQEDSAVYLCASSLLSGRLAGVDEQFFGPGTRLTVL.

The chain couples TRBV29-1 to TRBJ1-2; 11 bases are shared with TRBD1. The V and J ends lost 6 bases and 3 bases, in that order; junction bases with no gene match: 3. CDR1 is SQVTM, CDR2 ANQGSEA, per germline. The CDR3 is 13 amino acids. The CDR3 nucleotides read TGCAGCGTCAGGGGACAGGGGGACTATGGCTACACCTTC. It encodes CSVRGQGDYGYTF.

The chain has TRBV27 and TRBJ2-3; 9 bases are shared with TRBD2. V lost 2 bases and J lost 5; bases outside the gene matches: 11. The germline gives CDR1 MNHEY, CDR2 SMNVEV (reference sequence). The CDR3 runs to 17 residues. The CDR3 bases are TGTGCCAGCAGTTTAGACGGGCAGCGGGGGGTGGGAGATACGCAGTATTTT. This translates into CASSLDGQRGVGDTQYF.

The J gene is TRBJ2-6, the V gene TRBV18; D may be TRBD2 (6 bases). Trimming cost V 5 bases and J 1 base, with 9 bases left between them. The CDR3 covers 15 residues. Germline values: CDR1 KGHSH, CDR2 LQKENI. The CDR3 is CASSNRGSGANVLTF. CDR3 DNA sequence: TGTGCCAGCTCAAATCGGGGGTCTGGGGCCAACGTCCTGACTTTC.

The chain recombines TRBV4-2 with TRBJ2-4, with TRBD2 matching 11 bases. The CDR3 has 15 residues. Per the germline V gene, CDR1 is LGHNA and CDR2 is YNFKEQ. The V segment lost 1 base and the J segment 11 bases; nucleotides outside the gene matches: 7. DNA for the CDR3: TGTGCCAGCAGCCAAGGGGGACTAGCGGACGGCTTTCAGTACTTC. Translating it yields CASSQGGLADGFQYF.

The chain couples TRBV7-9 to TRBJ1-2; no definite D call. Germline V gene lookup returns CDR1 SEHNR and CDR2 FQNEAQ (reference sequence). The V and J ends lost 5 bases and 3 bases respectively, with 19 bases between them. The CDR3 contains 16 residues. The CDR3 is CASSAGGQKPYYGYTF. For the CDR3, the DNA is TGTGCCAGCAGCGCCGGAGGGCAGAAGCCCTACTATGGCTACACCTTC.

CDR3 sequence: CASTFRYEQYF. Written as DNA, the CDR3 is TGTGCCAGCACCTTCAGATACGAGCAGTACTTC. The rearrangement joins TRBV28 to TRBJ2-7; D unresolved. Trimming took 7 bases from V and 4 from J, leaving 8 bases between them. This CDR3 spans 11 amino acids. Per germline, CDR1 MDHEN and CDR2 SYDVKM. Combining the CDR3 with reference TRBV28 and TRBJ2-7 gives the whole variable domain DVKVTQSSRYLVKRTGEKVFLECVQDMDHENMFWYRQDPGLGLRLIYFSYDVKMKEKGDIPEGYSVSREKKERFSLILESASTNQTSMYLCASTFRYEQYFGPGTRLTVT.

The V and J genes are TRBV5-1 and TRBJ1-1; no firm D call. This CDR3 is 12 amino acids long. CDR1 and CDR2 (germline): SGHRS, YFSETQ. Trimming shortened V by 2 bases and J by 3 bases, and 5 bases separated the two germline ends. The DNA of the CDR3 is TGCGCCAGCAGCTTCGGGGACACTGAAGCTTTCTTT. It specifies CASSFGDTEAFF.

This chain links TRBV30 with TRBJ1-1, with unresolved D. Between the trimmed V and J ends, which lost 2 bases and 4 bases, there was a span of 17 bases. CDR1 and CDR2 from the germline V gene are GTSNPN and SVGIG (reference sequence). This CDR3 is 15 amino acids long. The CDR3, as DNA: TGTGCCTGGAGTACCTACCGGGAGGCGGTCACTGAAGCTTTCTTT. This sequence encodes CAWSTYREAVTEAFF.

The chain combines TRBV28 with TRBJ2-7; the match to TRBD2 covers 10 bases. With 6 bases clipped from V and 6 bases from J, the junction kept 8 bases outside the gene matches. The CDR3 loop spans 14 amino acids. The V gene's germline CDR1 is MDHEN and CDR2 SYDVKM. Here the CDR3 reads CASRILAGAAEQYF. The CDR3 DNA is TGTGCCAGCAGAATCCTAGCGGGAGCAGCCGAGCAGTACTTC.

This sequence joins TRBV9 and TRBJ2-5; 9 bases agree with TRBD1. The junction had 5 bases not matched to a gene; V was cut back by 3 bases and J by 2 bases. Germline assignment: CDR1 SGDLS and CDR2 YYNGEE. This CDR3 has 15 residues. The CDR3: CASSATGGGQETQYF. CDR3 nucleotide sequence: TGTGCCAGCAGCGCGACAGGGGGAGGACAAGAGACCCAGTACTTC.

The chain has TRBV19 and TRBJ2-5; 10 bases match TRBD2. Germline V CDR1 and CDR2: LNHDA, SQIVND (reference sequence). V lost 5 bases and J lost 1; bases outside the gene matches: 10. The CDR3 spans 17 residues. The CDR3 reads CASSPRGSGRPQETQYF. In DNA form, the CDR3 reads TGTGCCAGTAGTCCCCGCGGTAGCGGGAGGCCCCAAGAGACCCAGTACTTC.

The V and J genes are TRBV28 and TRBJ2-1, with 8 nucleotides matching TRBD2. Germline V CDR1 and CDR2: MDHEN, SYDVKM. CDR3 length: 14 residues. J gave up 7 bases and V 5 bases, and 7 bases lay outside the gene matches. The CDR3 sequence: CASSPAGEVNEQFF. The CDR3 DNA reads as TGTGCCAGCAGTCCAGCGGGAGAAGTGAATGAGCAGTTCTTC.

V and J are TRBV28 and TRBJ1-3; a weak D match, TRBD1 (6 bases). V lost 5 bases and J lost 4, with 12 bases in between. Germline V CDR1 and CDR2: MDHEN, SYDVKM. This CDR3 comprises 14 residues. The CDR3 region has the DNA TGTGCCAGCAGTACTACAGGGTCCGGAAACACCATATATTTT. It translates to CASSTTGSGNTIYF.

The rearrangement links TRBV7-2 to TRBJ2-1; no firm D call. Germline-derived CDR1 and CDR2 are SGHTA and FQGNSA. This CDR3 contains 14 residues. V lost 3 bases and J 4 bases, leaving 10 bases between the germline ends. The CDR3, as DNA: TGTGCCAGCAGCTTGTACGGTTCATACAATGAGCAGTTCTTC. This encodes CASSLYGSYNEQFF.

The chain recombines TRBV25-1 with TRBJ2-1; the D is unclear. The germline V and J ends were trimmed by 8 bases and 0 bases, with 11 bases remaining between them. Germline CDR1 is MGHDK and CDR2 is SYGVNS. The CDR3 is 14 residues long. The DNA for the CDR3 is TGTGCCAGCGTCGCAGGTGTCTCCTACAATGAGCAGTTCTTC. Its translation: CASVAGVSYNEQFF.

The chain recombines TRBV6-1 with TRBJ2-7; possible D gene TRBD1, 6 bases. The CDR3 consists of 15 residues. The V and J ends lost 1 base and 2 bases respectively, with 12 bases between them. Germline values: CDR1 MNHNS, CDR2 SASEGT. The CDR3 bases are TGTGCCAGCAGTGAAGAATGGGGGCCGGCCTACGAGCAGTACTTC. Translated, it gives CASSEEWGPAYEQYF.